This passage covers 9 T cell receptor beta chains from one sample sequenced in a study of cytomegalovirus exposure and HLA in healthy donors. The data were produced by immunoSEQ multiplex PCR, yet TCRdb's version contains in-frame clones alone and is incomplete. The data show about 160,000 clones, 70% to 90% seen once. What was sequenced was PBMCs. The receptors derive from a woman in her 30s in good health and CMV-seronegative.

The sample holds one count of this clone. The CDR3 coding sequence is TGTGCCAGCAGCCCCCATGGCACCGGGGAGCTGTTTTTT. Translating it yields CASSPHGTGELFF. The chain joins TRBV7-9 to TRBJ2-2; no clear D. The CDR3 has 13 residues. Germline CDR1 and CDR2: SEHNR and FQNEAQ (reference sequence). The germline V and J ends were trimmed by 5 bases and 4 bases, with 8 bases remaining between them.

The chain recombines TRBV6-1 with TRBJ2-3, with TRBD1 matching 12 bases. The CDR3 is made up of 17 amino acids. J gave up 0 bases and V 4 bases, and 5 bases lay outside the gene matches. Germline V gene sequence: CDR1 MNHNS, CDR2 SASEGT. The CDR3 here is CASSAGTGGSSTDTQYF. The CDR3 bases are TGTGCCAGCAGTGCCGGGACAGGGGGCTCTAGCACAGATACGCAGTATTTT.

The rearrangement joins TRBV7-2 to TRBJ1-2; D might be TRBD1 (5 bases). The CDR3 covers 14 residues. Trimming shortened V by 0 bases and J by 2 bases, and 7 bases separated the two germline ends. Germline CDR1 reads SGHTA; CDR2 reads FQGNSA. The CDR3 loop is CASSLAGANYGYTF. In DNA form, the CDR3 reads TGTGCCAGCAGCTTAGCAGGGGCCAACTATGGCTACACCTTC.

V is TRBV12-5 and J is TRBJ2-1; 10 bases are a match to TRBD1. This CDR3 spans 15 amino acids. Per germline, CDR1 LGHNT and CDR2 FRNRAP. The V gene end was trimmed by 6 bases and the J gene end by 2 bases; junction bases not matched to a gene: 4. The CDR3 is CASGTGTGAYNEQFF. CDR3 DNA: TGTGCTAGTGGAACCGGGACAGGGGCCTACAATGAGCAGTTCTTC.

The J gene is TRBJ2-7, the V gene TRBV5-5, with TRBD1 matching over 8 bases. V lost 4 bases and J lost 6; bases outside the gene matches: 6. CDR3 length: 13 amino acids. Germline V gene lookup returns CDR1 SGHKS and CDR2 YYEKEE (reference sequence). CDR3 residues: CASSHRDRFEQYF. CDR3 sequence (DNA): TGTGCCAGCAGCCACCGGGACAGGTTCGAGCAGTACTTC.

V is TRBV28 and J is TRBJ1-5; D is undetermined. The V end lost 8 bases, the J end lost 0 bases, and 8 bases lay between the germline ends. CDR1 and CDR2 (germline): MDHEN, SYDVKM. This CDR3 is built from 13 residues. CDR3 protein: CASGRFSNQPQHF. CDR3 nucleotides: TGTGCCAGCGGGCGATTTAGCAATCAGCCCCAGCATTTT.

This chain connects TRBV5-8 to TRBJ2-3; 8 bases align to TRBD2. CDR1 is SGHTS, CDR2 YDEGEE, per germline. This CDR3 region has 16 residues. V was pared by 4 bases and J by 6 bases, with 13 bases of the junction left unmatched. The CDR3 spells CASSLRAGVGEDTQYF. As DNA, the CDR3 is TGTGCCAGCAGCCTCCGAGCGGGAGTGGGTGAGGATACGCAGTATTTT.

This chain uses TRBV27 with TRBJ2-1, with D unresolved. CDR1 MNHEY and CDR2 SMNVEV come from the germline V gene (reference sequence). V was trimmed by 10 bases and J by 8 bases, leaving 21 bases between them. The length of the CDR3 is 14 residues. DNA of the CDR3: TGTGCCACCCGGAAGACTCAGTTGTTCCATGAGCAGTTCTTC. It yields the protein CATRKTQLFHEQFF.

The chain links TRBV28 to TRBJ2-3; a weak D match, TRBD2 (6 bases). Trimming pared 5 bases from V and 9 bases from J, leaving 18 bases between. Germline V gene data show CDR1 as MDHEN and CDR2 as SYDVKM. The CDR3 loop spans 14 amino acids. Written as DNA, the CDR3 is TGTGCCAGCAGTCCCCCTTGGGACTTCAAAACGCAGTATTTT. Translated: CASSPPWDFKTQYF.